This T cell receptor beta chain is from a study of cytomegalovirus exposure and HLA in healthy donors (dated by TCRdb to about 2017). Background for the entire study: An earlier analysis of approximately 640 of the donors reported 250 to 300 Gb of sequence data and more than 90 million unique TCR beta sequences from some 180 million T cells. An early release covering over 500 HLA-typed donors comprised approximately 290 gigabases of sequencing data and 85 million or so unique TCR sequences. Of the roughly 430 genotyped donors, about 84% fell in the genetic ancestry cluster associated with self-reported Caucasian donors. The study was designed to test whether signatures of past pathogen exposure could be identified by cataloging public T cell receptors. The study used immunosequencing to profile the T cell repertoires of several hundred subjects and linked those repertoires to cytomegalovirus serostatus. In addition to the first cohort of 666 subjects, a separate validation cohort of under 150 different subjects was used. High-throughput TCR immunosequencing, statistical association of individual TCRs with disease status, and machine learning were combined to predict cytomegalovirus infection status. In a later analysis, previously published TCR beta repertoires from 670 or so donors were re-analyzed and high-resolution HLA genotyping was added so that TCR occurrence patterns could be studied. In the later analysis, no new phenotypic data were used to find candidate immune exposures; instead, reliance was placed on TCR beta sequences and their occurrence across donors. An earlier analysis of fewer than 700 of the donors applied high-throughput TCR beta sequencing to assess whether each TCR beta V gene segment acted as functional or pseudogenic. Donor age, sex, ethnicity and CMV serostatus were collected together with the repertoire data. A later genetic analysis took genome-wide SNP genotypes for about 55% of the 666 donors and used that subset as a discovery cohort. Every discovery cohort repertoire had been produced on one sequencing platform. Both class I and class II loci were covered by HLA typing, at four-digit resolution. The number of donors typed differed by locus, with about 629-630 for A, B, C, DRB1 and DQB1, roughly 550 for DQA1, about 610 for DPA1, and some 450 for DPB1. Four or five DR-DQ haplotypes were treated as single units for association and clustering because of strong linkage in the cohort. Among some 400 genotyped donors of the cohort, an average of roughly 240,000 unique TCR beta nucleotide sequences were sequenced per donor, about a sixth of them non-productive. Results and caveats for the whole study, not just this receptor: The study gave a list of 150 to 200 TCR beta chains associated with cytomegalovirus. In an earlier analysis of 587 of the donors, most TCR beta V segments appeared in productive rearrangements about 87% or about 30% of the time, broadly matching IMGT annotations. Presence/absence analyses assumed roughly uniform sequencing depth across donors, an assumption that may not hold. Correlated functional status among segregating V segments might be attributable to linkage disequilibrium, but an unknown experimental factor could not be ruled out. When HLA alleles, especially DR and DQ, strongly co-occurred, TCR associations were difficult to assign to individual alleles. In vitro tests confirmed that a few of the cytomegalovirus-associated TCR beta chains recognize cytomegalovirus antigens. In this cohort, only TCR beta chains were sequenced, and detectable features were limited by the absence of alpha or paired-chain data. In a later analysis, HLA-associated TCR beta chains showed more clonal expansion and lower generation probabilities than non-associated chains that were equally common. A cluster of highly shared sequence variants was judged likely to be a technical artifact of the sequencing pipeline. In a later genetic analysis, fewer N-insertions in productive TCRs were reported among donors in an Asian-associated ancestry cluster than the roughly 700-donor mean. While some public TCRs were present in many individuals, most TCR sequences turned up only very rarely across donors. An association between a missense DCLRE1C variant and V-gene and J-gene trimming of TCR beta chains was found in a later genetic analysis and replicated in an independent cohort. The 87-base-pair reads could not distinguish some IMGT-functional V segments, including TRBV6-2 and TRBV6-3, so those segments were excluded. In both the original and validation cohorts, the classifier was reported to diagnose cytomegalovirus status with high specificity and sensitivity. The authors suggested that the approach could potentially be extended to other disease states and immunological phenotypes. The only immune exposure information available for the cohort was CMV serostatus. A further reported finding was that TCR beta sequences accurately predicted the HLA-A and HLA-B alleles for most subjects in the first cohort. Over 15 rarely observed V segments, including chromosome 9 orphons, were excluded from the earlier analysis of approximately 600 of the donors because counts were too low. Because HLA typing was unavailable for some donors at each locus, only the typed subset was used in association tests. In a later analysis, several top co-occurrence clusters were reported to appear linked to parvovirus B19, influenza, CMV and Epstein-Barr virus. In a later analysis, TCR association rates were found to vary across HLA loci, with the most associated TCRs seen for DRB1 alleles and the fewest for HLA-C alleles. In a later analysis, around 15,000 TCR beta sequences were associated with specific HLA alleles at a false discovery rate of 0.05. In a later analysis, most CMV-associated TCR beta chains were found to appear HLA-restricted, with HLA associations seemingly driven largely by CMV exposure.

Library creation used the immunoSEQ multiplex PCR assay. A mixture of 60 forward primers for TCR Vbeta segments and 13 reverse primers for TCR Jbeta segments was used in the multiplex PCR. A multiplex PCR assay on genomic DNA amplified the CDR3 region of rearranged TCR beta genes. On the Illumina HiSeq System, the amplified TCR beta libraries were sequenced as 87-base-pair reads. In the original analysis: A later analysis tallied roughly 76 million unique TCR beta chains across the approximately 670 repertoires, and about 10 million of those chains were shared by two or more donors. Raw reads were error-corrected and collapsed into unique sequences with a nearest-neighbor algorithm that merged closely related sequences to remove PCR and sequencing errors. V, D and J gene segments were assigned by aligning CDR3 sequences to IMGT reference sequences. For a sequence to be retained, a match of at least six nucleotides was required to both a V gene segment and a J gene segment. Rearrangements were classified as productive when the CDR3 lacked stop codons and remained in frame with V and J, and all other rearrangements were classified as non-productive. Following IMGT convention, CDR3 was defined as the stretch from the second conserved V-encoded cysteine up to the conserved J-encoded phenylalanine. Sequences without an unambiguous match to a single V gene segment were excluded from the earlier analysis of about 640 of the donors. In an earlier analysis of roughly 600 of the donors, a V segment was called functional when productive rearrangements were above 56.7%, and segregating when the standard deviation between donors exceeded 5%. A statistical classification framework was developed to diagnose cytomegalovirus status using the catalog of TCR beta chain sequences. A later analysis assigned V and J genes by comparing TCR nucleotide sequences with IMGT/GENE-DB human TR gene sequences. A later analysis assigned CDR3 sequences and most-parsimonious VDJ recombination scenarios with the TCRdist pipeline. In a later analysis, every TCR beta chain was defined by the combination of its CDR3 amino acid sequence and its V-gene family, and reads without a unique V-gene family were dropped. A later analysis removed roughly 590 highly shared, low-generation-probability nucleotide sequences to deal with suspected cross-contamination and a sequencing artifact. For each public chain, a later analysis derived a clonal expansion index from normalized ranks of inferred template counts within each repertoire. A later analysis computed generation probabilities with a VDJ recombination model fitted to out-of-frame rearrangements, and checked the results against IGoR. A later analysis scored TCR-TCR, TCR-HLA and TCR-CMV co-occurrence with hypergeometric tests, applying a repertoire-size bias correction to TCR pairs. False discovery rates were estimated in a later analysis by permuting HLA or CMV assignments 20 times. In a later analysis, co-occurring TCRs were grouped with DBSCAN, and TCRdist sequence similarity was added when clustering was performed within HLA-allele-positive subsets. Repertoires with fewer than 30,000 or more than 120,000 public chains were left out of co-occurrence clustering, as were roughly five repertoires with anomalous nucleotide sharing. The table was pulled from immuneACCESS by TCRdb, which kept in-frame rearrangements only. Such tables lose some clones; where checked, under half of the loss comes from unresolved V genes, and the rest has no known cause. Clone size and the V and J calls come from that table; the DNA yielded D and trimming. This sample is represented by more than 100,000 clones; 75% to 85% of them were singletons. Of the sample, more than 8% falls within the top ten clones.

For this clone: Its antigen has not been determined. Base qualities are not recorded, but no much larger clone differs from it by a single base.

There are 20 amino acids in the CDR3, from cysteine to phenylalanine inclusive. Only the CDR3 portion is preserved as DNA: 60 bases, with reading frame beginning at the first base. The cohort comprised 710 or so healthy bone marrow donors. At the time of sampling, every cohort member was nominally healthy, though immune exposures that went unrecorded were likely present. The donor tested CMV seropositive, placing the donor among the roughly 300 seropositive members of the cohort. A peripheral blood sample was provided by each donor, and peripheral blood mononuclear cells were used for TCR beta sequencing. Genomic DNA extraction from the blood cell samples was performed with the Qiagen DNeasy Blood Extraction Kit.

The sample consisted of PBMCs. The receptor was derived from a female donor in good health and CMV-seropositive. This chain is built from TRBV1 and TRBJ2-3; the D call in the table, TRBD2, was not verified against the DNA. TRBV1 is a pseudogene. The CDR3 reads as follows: CTSSQVLAGALNSIRDTQYF. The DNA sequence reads TGCACCAGCAGCCAAGTCCTAGCGGGGGCTTTAAATTCAATCAGAGATACGCAGTATTTT.